What follows are 6 T cell receptor beta chains derived from one specimen sequenced in a study of cytomegalovirus exposure and HLA in healthy donors (dated by TCRdb to the late 2010s). Library construction relied on the immunoSEQ multiplex PCR assay. TCRdb stores this immuneACCESS table with in-frame sequences only. Part of the clones is absent; in the studies checked, under half of the shortfall reflects unresolved V genes, and no reason is known for the rest. The sample has roughly 250,000 clones on record, about 86% of them singletons. The ten largest clones represent 0.95% to 1.5% of the sample. Sequenced material: PBMCs. Source of these receptors: a woman aged 25 to 45 in good health and CMV-seropositive.

The genes are TRBV7-8 and TRBJ2-3; D ambiguous. This CDR3 has 11 amino acids. Germline lookup yields CDR1 SGHVS and CDR2 FQNEAQ. Trimming removed 3 bases at V and 5 bases at J, with 3 bases between. CDR3 in DNA: TGTGCCAGCAGCTTCTTAGATACGCAGTATTTT. Translation: CASSFLDTQYF.

This sequence joins TRBV28 and TRBJ2-7; D remains ambiguous. The CDR3 totals 15 residues. V was clipped by 3 bases and J by 2 bases, with 14 bases between them. Per germline, CDR1 MDHEN and CDR2 SYDVKM. CDR3 nucleotide sequence: TGTGCCAGCAGTTTCAGTCTTGTTTCTGCCTACGAGCAGTACTTC. This sequence encodes CASSFSLVSAYEQYF.

The chain recombines TRBV5-1 with TRBJ1-4; D is possibly TRBD1 (6 bases). V shed 4 bases and J shed 5 bases, with 15 bases lying between them. The CDR3 has 15 residues. CDR1 is SGHRS, CDR2 YFSETQ, per germline. CDR3 amino acids: CASSPGGDKNEKLFF. Here the CDR3 DNA reads TGCGCCAGCAGCCCGGGAGGGGACAAAAATGAAAAACTGTTTTTT. Supplemented by reference TRBV5-1 and TRBJ1-4, the full variable domain reads KAGVTQTPRYLIKTRGQQVTLSCSPISGHRSVSWYQQTPGQGLQFLFEYFSETQRNKGNFPGRFSGRQFSNSRSEMNVSTLELGDSALYLCASSPGGDKNEKLFFGSGTQLSVL.

The table lists this clone with a count of one. The rearrangement links TRBV13 to TRBJ2-1, with 7 bases identical to TRBD2. The J segment lost 6 bases and the V segment lost 4 bases, leaving 9 bases of the junction unmatched. Per germline, CDR1 PRHDT and CDR2 FYEKMQ (reference sequence). The CDR3 consists of 15 residues. The chain's CDR3 is CASSSEVAGGNEQFF. The DNA of the CDR3 is TGTGCCAGCAGCTCCGAAGTAGCGGGCGGCAATGAGCAGTTCTTC.

This sequence joins TRBV4-1 and TRBJ1-2; the match to TRBD1 covers 7 bases. V shed 3 bases, J shed 1 base, and the junction held 11 bases outside the gene matches. CDR3 length: 17 amino acids. Germline-derived CDR1 and CDR2 are MGHRA and YSYEKL. The CDR3 sequence: CASSQEPPGGNNYGYTF. For the CDR3, the DNA is TGCGCCAGCAGCCAGGAACCCCCAGGGGGAAATAACTATGGCTACACCTTC.

V gene TRBV5-1 combines with J gene TRBJ1-5; no clear D gene. Trimming cost V 2 bases and J 0 bases, with 15 bases left between them. The CDR3 is made up of 17 amino acids. Germline values: CDR1 SGHRS, CDR2 YFSETQ. CDR3 sequence: CASSFLPTHYSNQPQHF. DNA for the CDR3: TGCGCCAGCAGCTTTCTCCCGACCCACTATAGCAATCAGCCCCAGCATTTT.